Listed here are 18 T cell receptor beta chains from one sample, sequenced in a study of T cell responses to AZD1222 COVID-19 vaccine. The protocol was immunoSEQ multiplex PCR, while the TCRdb copy is restricted to in-frame clones and leaves out a portion. The repertoire has approximately 130,000 clones, over 85% of them found once; the top ten carry about 3%. The specimen was peripheral blood, collected on day 0 of AZD1222 vaccination. Receptor source: an adult in good health.

In its sample, this clone was seen once. The chain links TRBV11-1 to TRBJ2-2; either TRBD1 or TRBD2 may supply D (5 bases each). The V gene's germline CDR1 is SGHAT and CDR2 FQDESV (reference sequence). The length of the CDR3 is 16 residues. Trimming left V 3 bases short and J 4 bases short, with 15 bases between. The CDR3 bases are TGTGCCAGCAGCTTTAAAGGCAGGGAGAGCACCGGGGAGCTGTTTTTT. This translates into CASSFKGRESTGELFF.

Only a few counts were recorded for this clone. This chain connects TRBV2 to TRBJ1-2, with a possible D match to TRBD1 (5 bases). The germline gives CDR1 SNHLY, CDR2 FYNNEI. There are 17 residues in the CDR3. Trimming shortened V by 0 bases and J by 8 bases, and 22 bases separated the two germline ends. The CDR3 protein is CASSEAREGTGTGGYTF. The CDR3 DNA sequence: TGTGCCAGCAGTGAAGCGCGGGAAGGGACGGGAACAGGAGGCTACACCTTC.

The V gene is TRBV4-1, the J gene TRBJ1-6; 7 nucleotides line up with TRBD1. V shed 1 base and J 3 bases; nucleotides not matched to a gene: 3. CDR3 length: 16 amino acids. The germline V gene has CDR1 MGHRA and CDR2 YSYEKL. CDR3 amino acids: CASSQGRDSYNSPLHF. CDR3 DNA: TGCGCCAGCAGCCAAGGCCGGGACAGCTATAATTCACCCCTCCACTTT.

The table lists this clone with a few counts. This chain joins TRBV28 and TRBJ1-2; a possible D gene is TRBD1 (5 bases). The CDR3 spans 14 residues. V dropped 5 bases and J dropped 8 bases, with 18 bases sitting between them. From germline, CDR1 is MDHEN and CDR2 SYDVKM. CDR3 nucleotide sequence: TGTGCCAGCAGTCCCCGGGGGGAGTCGGGCGGCTACACCTTC. Its translation is CASSPRGESGGYTF.

The table lists this clone with a count of one. The chain couples TRBV5-6 to TRBJ2-3, with 7 bases matching TRBD1. The germline CDR1 and CDR2 sequences are SGHDT and YYEEEE. This CDR3 contains 16 residues. V was pared by 5 bases and J by 2 bases, with 11 bases of the junction left unmatched. The CDR3 is CASSPIPGQTTDTQYF. The CDR3 nucleotides are TGTGCCAGCAGTCCAATTCCGGGACAGACCACAGATACGCAGTATTTT.

In this sample, this clone turned up once. The chain links TRBV5-1 to TRBJ1-5, with TRBD1 as a possible D gene (6 bases). Deletions cut 0 bases from V and 6 bases from J, with 10 bases between. The CDR3 has 14 residues. CDR1 and CDR2 from the germline V gene are SGHRS and YFSETQ. The CDR3 protein is CASSLGGGFQPQHF. The CDR3 DNA reads as TGCGCCAGCAGCTTGGGAGGGGGTTTTCAGCCCCAGCATTTT.

The rearrangement uses TRBV6-5 and TRBJ2-3; D not resolved. CDR1 MNHEY and CDR2 SVGAGI come from the germline V gene. CDR3 length: 14 amino acids. V was pared by 0 bases and J by 1 base, with 5 bases between. Written as DNA, the CDR3 is TGTGCCAGCAGTTACTCTATGGGCACAGATACGCAGTATTTT. This translates into CASSYSMGTDTQYF.

V gene TRBV19 combines with J gene TRBJ1-2, with 7 bases identical to TRBD1. The CDR3 has 14 residues. The junction had 8 bases not matched to a gene; V was cut back by 5 bases and J by 5 bases. Germline-derived CDR1 and CDR2 are LNHDA and SQIVND (reference sequence). The CDR3 here is CASSPPGTVYGYTF. In DNA form, the CDR3 reads TGTGCCAGTAGTCCTCCCGGGACAGTTTATGGCTACACCTTC.

This clone came up a few times. The chain combines TRBV3-1 (or the pseudogene TRBV3-2) with TRBJ1-2; 7 bases line up with TRBD1. Germline CDR1 is LGHDT and CDR2 is YNNKEL (reference sequence). The CDR3 runs to 15 residues. Unmatched junction bases numbered 12, after V lost 3 bases and J lost 8 bases. CDR3 bases: TGTGCCAGCAGCCAGTTCGACAGGGAGTCCTTAGGCTACACCTTC. The encoded protein is CASSQFDRESLGYTF.

The chain recombines TRBV7-9 with TRBJ1-1; 7 bases match TRBD1. This CDR3 contains 14 residues. Losses at the gene ends were 5 bases for V and 5 bases for J; bases not matched to a gene: 8. Germline CDR1 and CDR2: SEHNR and FQNEAQ (reference sequence). The CDR3 DNA reads as TGTGCCAGCAGCCGACAGGGATTGTGGACTGAAGCTTTCTTT. This gives the protein CASSRQGLWTEAFF.

This rearrangement joins TRBV28 to TRBJ1-2, with 8 bases lining up with TRBD1. Germline-derived CDR1 and CDR2 are MDHEN and SYDVKM. The trim removed 4 bases at V and 4 bases at J, leaving 5 bases unmatched. CDR3 length: 14 amino acids. This CDR3 reads CASSYGTGPYGYTF. The CDR3 nucleotides are TGTGCCAGCAGTTACGGGACAGGCCCCTATGGCTACACCTTC.

This clone was seen a single time. V usage is TRBV6-5 and J usage is TRBJ1-6; D is ambiguous. The CDR3 has 13 residues. Looked up from germline, CDR1 is MNHEY and CDR2 is SVGAGI. The V end lost 4 bases, the J end lost 7 bases, and 8 bases lay between the germline ends. DNA for the CDR3: TGTGCCAGCAGTTGGGGATTCAATTCACCCCTCCACTTT. This encodes CASSWGFNSPLHF.

The V and J genes are TRBV19 and TRBJ1-1; no definite D call. Germline V gives CDR1 LNHDA, CDR2 SQIVND (reference sequence). V shed 8 bases and J shed 1 base, with 5 bases lying between them. The CDR3 totals 11 residues. The CDR3: CASGRNTEAFF. The CDR3 DNA follows: TGTGCCAGTGGACGGAACACTGAAGCTTTCTTT.

The chain couples TRBV30 to TRBJ1-1; D is uncertain. Looked up from germline, CDR1 is GTSNPN and CDR2 is SVGIG (reference sequence). The CDR3 sequence is 14 residues long. The V and J ends lost 0 bases and 1 base respectively, with 9 bases between them. CDR3 residues: CAWSVLGRNTEAFF. As DNA, the CDR3 is TGTGCCTGGAGTGTTCTAGGCAGGAACACTGAAGCTTTCTTT.

The gene calls are TRBV28 and TRBJ1-1; 9 bases agree with TRBD1. Germline V gives CDR1 MDHEN, CDR2 SYDVKM. The CDR3 extends over 14 amino acids. V dropped 4 bases and J dropped 5; count of bases not matched to a gene: 5. The CDR3: CASSYYRGRTEAFF. The DNA for the CDR3 is TGTGCCAGCAGTTATTACAGGGGGCGGACTGAAGCTTTCTTT.

The genes are TRBV7-2 and TRBJ1-5; tentative D call: TRBD1 (5 bases). The CDR3 loop spans 17 amino acids. V shed 5 bases and J shed 0 bases, with 17 bases lying between them. Germline lookup yields CDR1 SGHTA and CDR2 FQGNSA. The chain's CDR3 is CASSQDPGRYSNQPQHF. DNA of the CDR3: TGTGCCAGCAGCCAAGACCCGGGACGATATAGCAATCAGCCCCAGCATTTT.

The V gene is TRBV19, the J gene TRBJ2-1; 10 bases align to TRBD2. The junction had 9 bases not matched to a gene; V was cut back by 7 bases and J by 3 bases. CDR1 is LNHDA, CDR2 SQIVND, per germline (reference sequence). This CDR3 is 16 amino acids long. CDR3 sequence (DNA): TGTGCCAGTACCCTGAAGCGGGAGGGTCGCTACAATGAGCAGTTCTTC. The encoded protein is CASTLKREGRYNEQFF.

V is TRBV2 and J is TRBJ1-4; possible D gene TRBD1, 6 bases. The CDR3 spans 13 residues. Trimming removed 6 bases from V and 11 bases from J, with 16 bases in between. Germline-derived CDR1 and CDR2 are SNHLY and FYNNEI. The CDR3 spells CASRDSGQGKLFF. The DNA for the CDR3 is TGTGCCAGCAGGGACTCCGGTCAGGGGAAACTGTTTTTT.